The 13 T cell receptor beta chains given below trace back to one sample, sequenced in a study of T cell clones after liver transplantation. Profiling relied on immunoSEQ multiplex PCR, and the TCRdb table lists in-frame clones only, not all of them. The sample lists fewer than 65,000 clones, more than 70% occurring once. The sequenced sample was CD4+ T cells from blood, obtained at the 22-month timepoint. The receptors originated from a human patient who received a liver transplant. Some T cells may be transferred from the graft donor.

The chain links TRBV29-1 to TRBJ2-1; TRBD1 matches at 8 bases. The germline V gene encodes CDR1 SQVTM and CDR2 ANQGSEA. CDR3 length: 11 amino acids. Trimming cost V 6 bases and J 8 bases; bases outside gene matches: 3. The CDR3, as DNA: TGCAGCGTGGGACAGGTCGATGAGCAGTTCTTC. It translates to CSVGQVDEQFF.

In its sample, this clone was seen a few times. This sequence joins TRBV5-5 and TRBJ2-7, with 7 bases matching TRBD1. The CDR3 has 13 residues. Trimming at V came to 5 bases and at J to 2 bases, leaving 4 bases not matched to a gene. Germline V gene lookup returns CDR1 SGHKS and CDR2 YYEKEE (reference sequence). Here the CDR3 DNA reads TGTGCCAGCAGTTTCGACAGGGCCTACGAGCAGTACTTC. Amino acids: CASSFDRAYEQYF.

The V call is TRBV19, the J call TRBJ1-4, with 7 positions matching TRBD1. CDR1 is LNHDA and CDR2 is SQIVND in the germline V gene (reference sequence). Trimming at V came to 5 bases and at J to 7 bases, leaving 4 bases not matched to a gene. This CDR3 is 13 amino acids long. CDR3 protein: CASSVNRGEKLFF. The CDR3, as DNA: TGTGCCAGTAGTGTTAACAGGGGTGAAAAACTGTTTTTT. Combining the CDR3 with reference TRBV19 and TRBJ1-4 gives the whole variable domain DGGITQSPKYLFRKEGQNVTLSCEQNLNHDAMYWYRQDPGQGLRLIYYSQIVNDFQKGDIAEGYSVSREKKESFPLTVTSAQKNPTAFYLCASSVNRGEKLFFGSGTQLSVL.

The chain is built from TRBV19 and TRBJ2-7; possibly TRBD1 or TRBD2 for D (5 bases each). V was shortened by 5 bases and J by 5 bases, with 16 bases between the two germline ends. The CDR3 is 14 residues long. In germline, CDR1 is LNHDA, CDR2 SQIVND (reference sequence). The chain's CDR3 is CASSALRGVNEQYF. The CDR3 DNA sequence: TGTGCCAGTAGTGCCTTAAGGGGAGTCAACGAGCAGTACTTC.

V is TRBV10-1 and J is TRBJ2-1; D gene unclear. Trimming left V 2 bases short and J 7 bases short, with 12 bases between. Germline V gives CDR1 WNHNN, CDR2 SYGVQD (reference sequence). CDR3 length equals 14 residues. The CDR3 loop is CASSEGMGPNEQFF. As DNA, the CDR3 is TGCGCCAGCAGTGAGGGGATGGGTCCGAATGAGCAGTTCTTC.

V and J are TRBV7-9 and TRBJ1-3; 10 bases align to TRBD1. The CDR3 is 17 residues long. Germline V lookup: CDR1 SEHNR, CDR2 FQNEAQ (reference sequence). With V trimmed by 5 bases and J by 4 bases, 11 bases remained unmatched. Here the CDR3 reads CASSPSPGQGSGNTIYF. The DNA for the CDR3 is TGTGCCAGCAGCCCCTCACCGGGACAGGGGTCCGGAAACACCATATATTTT.

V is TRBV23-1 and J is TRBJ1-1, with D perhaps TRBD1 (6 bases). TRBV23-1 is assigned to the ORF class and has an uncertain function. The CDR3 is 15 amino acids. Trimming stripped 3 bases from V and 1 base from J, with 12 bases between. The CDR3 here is CASSHQGQANTEAFF. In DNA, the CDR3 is TGCGCCAGCAGTCACCAGGGACAAGCGAACACTGAAGCTTTCTTT.

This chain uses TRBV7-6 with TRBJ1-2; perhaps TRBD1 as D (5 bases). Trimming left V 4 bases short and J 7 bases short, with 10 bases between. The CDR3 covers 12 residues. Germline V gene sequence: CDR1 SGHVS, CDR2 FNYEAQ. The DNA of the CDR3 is TGTGCCAGCAGCTCCCCGGGGGGTGGCTACACCTTC. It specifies CASSSPGGGYTF.

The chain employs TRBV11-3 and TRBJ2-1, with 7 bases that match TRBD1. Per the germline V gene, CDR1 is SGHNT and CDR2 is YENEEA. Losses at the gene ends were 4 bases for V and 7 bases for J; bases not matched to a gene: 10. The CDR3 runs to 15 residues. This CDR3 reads CASSWSTGILNEQFF. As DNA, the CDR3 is TGTGCCAGCAGCTGGTCGACAGGGATCCTTAATGAGCAGTTCTTC.

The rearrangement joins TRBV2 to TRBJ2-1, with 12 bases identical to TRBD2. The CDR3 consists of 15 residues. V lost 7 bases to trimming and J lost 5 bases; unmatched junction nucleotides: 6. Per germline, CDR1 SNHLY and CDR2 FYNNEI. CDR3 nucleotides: TGTGCCAGCATCCCAGGACTAGCGGGGAACAATGAGCAGTTCTTC. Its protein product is CASIPGLAGNNEQFF.

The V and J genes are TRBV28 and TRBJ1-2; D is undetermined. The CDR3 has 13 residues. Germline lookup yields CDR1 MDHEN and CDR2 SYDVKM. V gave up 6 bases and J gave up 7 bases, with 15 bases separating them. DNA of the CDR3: TGTGCCAGCAGCCTGGACCGTCGACGTGGCTACACCTTC. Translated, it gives CASSLDRRRGYTF.

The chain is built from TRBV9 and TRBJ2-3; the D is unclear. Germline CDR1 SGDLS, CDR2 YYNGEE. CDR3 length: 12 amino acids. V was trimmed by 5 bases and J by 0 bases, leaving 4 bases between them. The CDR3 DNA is TGTGCCAGCAGGTCTAGCACAGATACGCAGTATTTT. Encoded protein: CASRSSTDTQYF.

The CDR3, as DNA: TGTGCCAGCAGTGATGAGGGGAGCTATGGCTACACCTTC. Translated, it gives CASSDEGSYGYTF. The rearrangement joins TRBV2 to TRBJ1-2; a weak D match, TRBD1 (5 bases). CDR1 is SNHLY, CDR2 FYNNEI, per germline. The V gene lost 3 bases and the J gene lost 4 bases, with 9 bases spanning the gap. CDR3 length equals 13 residues.